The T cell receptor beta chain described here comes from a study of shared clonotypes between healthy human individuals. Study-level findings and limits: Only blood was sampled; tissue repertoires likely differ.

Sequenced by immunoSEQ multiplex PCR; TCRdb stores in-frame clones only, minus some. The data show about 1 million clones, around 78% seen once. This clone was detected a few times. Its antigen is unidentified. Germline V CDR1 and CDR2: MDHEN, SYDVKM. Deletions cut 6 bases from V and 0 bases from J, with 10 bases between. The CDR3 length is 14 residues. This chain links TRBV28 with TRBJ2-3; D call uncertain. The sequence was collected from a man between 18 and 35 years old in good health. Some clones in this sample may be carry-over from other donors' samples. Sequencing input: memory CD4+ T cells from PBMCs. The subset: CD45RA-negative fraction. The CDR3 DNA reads TGTGCCAGCAGCGGGCCGGACAGCACAGATACGCAGTATTTT. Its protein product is CASSGPDSTDTQYF.